This T cell receptor beta chain emerged from a study of control samples from healthy donors and cancer patients. The assay was immunoSEQ multiplex PCR, and TCRdb's table has in-frame clones only and misses some. The sample lists some 130,000 clones, about 90% occurring once. From germline, CDR1 is SNHLY and CDR2 FYNNEI. The CDR3 is 14 amino acids. V trimming: 5 bases; J trimming: 3 bases; junction bases outside the gene matches: 3. The V and J genes are TRBV2 and TRBJ2-2, with TRBD1 matching 7 bases. The clonotype originates from a man aged 50-60 years with head and neck cancer. The source material was PBMCs. In nucleotides, the CDR3 is TGTGCCAGCAGTTACACAGGGGACACCGGGGAGCTGTTTTTT. It codes for CASSYTGDTGELFF.